These 18 T cell receptor beta chains originate from one sample sequenced in a study of OX40 agonist ivuxolimab in advanced cancers. Assay: immunoSEQ multiplex PCR; the TCRdb copy retains only in-frame clones and omits some. The sample comprises tens of thousands of clones, 85% to 90% of which are singletons, and 0.8% to 1% rests with the top ten. The starting material was CD4+ or CD8+ T cells sorted from blood, obtained in a trial of the OX40 agonist ivuxolimab. The source is an adult with an advanced solid tumor such as melanoma, head and neck, liver or kidney cancer.

V usage is TRBV27 and J usage is TRBJ1-5, with no clear D. The V end was cut by 5 bases, the J end by 3 bases, with 17 bases between. The CDR3 sequence is 16 residues long. From germline, CDR1 is MNHEY and CDR2 SMNVEV (reference sequence). The CDR3 reads CASSPLGMPLNQPQHF. In DNA, the CDR3 is TGTGCCAGCAGTCCTCTCGGGATGCCACTCAATCAGCCCCAGCATTTT.

The chain has TRBV5-4 and TRBJ1-1, with D maybe TRBD1 (5 bases). The CDR3 consists of 15 residues. Germline lookup yields CDR1 SGHNT and CDR2 YYREEE (reference sequence). The V gene lost 2 bases and the J gene lost 1 base, with 12 bases spanning the gap. DNA for the CDR3: TGTGCCAGCAGCTTTCTTGACAGACCGAACACTGAAGCTTTCTTT. Its protein product is CASSFLDRPNTEAFF.

This chain connects TRBV5-1 to TRBJ2-2; unclear D gene. The ends were cut back, 0 bases at V and 7 bases at J, with 10 bases in the middle. CDR3 length: 14 amino acids. Germline CDR1 reads SGHRS; CDR2 reads YFSETQ. CDR3 in amino acids: CASSLDSRGGELFF. The CDR3 DNA follows: TGCGCCAGCAGCTTGGACAGCAGAGGCGGGGAGCTGTTTTTT.

The V and J genes are TRBV5-4 and TRBJ2-1, with D perhaps TRBD2 (6 bases). Germline values: CDR1 SGHNT, CDR2 YYREEE (reference sequence). The ends were cut back, 2 bases at V and 10 bases at J, with 7 bases in the middle. The CDR3 runs to 11 residues. The CDR3: CASSLGGEQFF. The CDR3 coding sequence is TGTGCCAGCAGCTTAGGAGGGGAGCAGTTCTTC. Combining the CDR3 with reference TRBV5-4 and TRBJ2-1 gives the whole variable domain ETGVTQSPTHLIKTRGQQVTLRCSSQSGHNTVSWYQQALGQGPQFIFQYYREEENGRGNFPPRFSGLQFPNYSSELNVNALELDDSALYLCASSLGGEQFFGPGTRLTVL.

The CDR3, as DNA: TGTGCCAGCTCACCTATCCATGCCTACACAGATACGCAGTATTTT. It is translated as CASSPIHAYTDTQYF. V and J are TRBV18 and TRBJ2-3; D is unclear. The V end lost 3 bases, the J end lost 2 bases, and 12 bases lay between the germline ends. The CDR3 contains 15 residues. CDR1 KGHSH and CDR2 LQKENI come from the germline V gene. Supplemented by reference TRBV18 and TRBJ2-3, the full variable domain reads NAGVMQNPRHLVRRRGQEARLRCSPMKGHSHVYWYRQLPEEGLKFMVYLQKENIIDESGMPKERFSAEFPKEGPSILRIQQVVRGDSAAYFCASSPIHAYTDTQYFGPGTRLTVL.

The table lists this clone with a few counts. The chain has TRBV4-1 and TRBJ1-2; D is possibly TRBD1 (6 bases). Trimming left V 4 bases short and J 8 bases short, with 14 bases between. The CDR3 has 13 residues. The germline V gene has CDR1 MGHRA and CDR2 YSYEKL. The DNA of the CDR3 is TGCGCCAGCAGCCCGACAGGTCTTTCAGGCTACACCTTC. Protein product: CASSPTGLSGYTF.

The chain uses TRBV5-1 and TRBJ1-2; D is uncertain. The CDR3 is made up of 16 amino acids. The germline V gene encodes CDR1 SGHRS and CDR2 YFSETQ. The ends were cut back, 5 bases at V and 0 bases at J, with 17 bases in the middle. DNA of the CDR3: TGCGCCAGCAGGCCTTGGACGCTCCAAGCTAACTATGGCTACACCTTC. Encoded protein: CASRPWTLQANYGYTF.

The chain is built from TRBV19 and TRBJ2-2; 8 nucleotides agree with TRBD1. The CDR3 consists of 19 residues. The germline V gene has CDR1 LNHDA and CDR2 SQIVND (reference sequence). With V trimmed by 3 bases and J by 5 bases, 17 bases remained unmatched. Written as DNA, the CDR3 is TGTGCCAGTAGTATCGCCCCGTTCAGGACAGGGTCGGCAACCGGGGAGCTGTTTTTT. Protein sequence: CASSIAPFRTGSATGELFF.

The chain combines TRBV27 with TRBJ2-4, with 8 bases lining up with TRBD2. J gave up 5 bases and V 1 base, and 7 bases lay outside the gene matches. Germline values: CDR1 MNHEY, CDR2 SMNVEV (reference sequence). The CDR3 consists of 16 residues. This CDR3 reads CASSLWPGGGQNIQYF. DNA of the CDR3: TGTGCCAGCAGTTTATGGCCCGGGGGGGGACAAAACATTCAGTACTTC.

This chain connects TRBV5-5 to TRBJ1-5; the D gene is possibly TRBD1 (6 bases). The CDR3 consists of 14 residues. V lost 4 bases, J lost 7 bases, and 15 bases lay in between. Germline assignment: CDR1 SGHKS and CDR2 YYEKEE (reference sequence). In DNA form, the CDR3 reads TGTGCCAGCAGCCCGGAACAGGGCTTACAGCCCCAGCATTTT. Residues: CASSPEQGLQPQHF.

This chain connects TRBV10-2 to TRBJ1-5; maybe TRBD1 (6 bases). This CDR3 spans 13 amino acids. Trimming left V 6 bases short and J 6 bases short, with 12 bases between. Germline V gene sequence: CDR1 WSHSY, CDR2 SAAADI. The CDR3 sequence is CASRPQGSQPQHF. CDR3 DNA: TGCGCCAGCAGACCACAGGGAAGTCAGCCCCAGCATTTT.

The chain carries TRBV19 and TRBJ1-2; possibly TRBD1 for D (6 bases). CDR1 and CDR2 (germline): LNHDA, SQIVND (reference sequence). The CDR3 extends over 16 amino acids. The V gene lost 6 bases and the J gene lost 6 bases, with 23 bases spanning the gap. The CDR3 loop is CASRTVVGRGAHGYTF. DNA of the CDR3: TGTGCCAGTAGGACTGTCGTGGGTAGGGGGGCGCATGGCTACACCTTC.

The chain is built from TRBV6-5 and TRBJ2-7; D unresolved. CDR3 length equals 12 residues. CDR1 is MNHEY, CDR2 SVGAGI, per germline. The ends were cut back, 3 bases at V and 4 bases at J, with 7 bases in the middle. The CDR3 DNA reads as TGTGCCAGCAGTTATTCCCAGTACGAGCAGTACTTC. It yields the protein CASSYSQYEQYF.

The V and J genes are TRBV6-4 and TRBJ2-1; D not certain. The CDR3 runs to 15 residues. V lost 0 bases to trimming and J lost 0 bases, with 6 bases between them. Looked up from germline, CDR1 is MRHNA and CDR2 is SNTAGT. CDR3 loop: CASSDSVGSYNEQFF. CDR3 DNA: TGTGCCAGCAGTGACTCGGTGGGCTCCTACAATGAGCAGTTCTTC.

V usage is TRBV6-1 and J usage is TRBJ1-1; maybe TRBD1 (5 bases). The CDR3 has 14 amino acids. Trimming removed 5 bases from V and 4 bases from J, with 14 bases in between. Germline V gives CDR1 MNHNS, CDR2 SASEGT. CDR3 sequence (DNA): TGTGCCAGCAGTCCTAGGGACGGTTTCACTGAAGCTTTCTTT. As protein: CASSPRDGFTEAFF.

The chain employs TRBV16 and TRBJ2-3; TRBD1 aligns across 7 bases. This CDR3 region has 14 residues. Germline CDR1 reads KGHSY; CDR2 reads FQNENV. After removal of 4 bases from V and 2 bases from J, the junction contained 3 bases not matched to a gene. CDR3 bases: TGTGCCAGCAGCCTCAGGGGGTTCACAGATACGCAGTATTTT. The encoded protein is CASSLRGFTDTQYF.

The chain recombines TRBV2 with TRBJ2-2; TRBD1 might be the D (6 bases). The CDR3 length is 12 residues. V lost 6 bases and J 15 bases, leaving 17 bases between the germline ends. The germline CDR1 and CDR2 sequences are SNHLY and FYNNEI. In nucleotides, the CDR3 is TGTGCCAGCAGGCCAACAGGGATGGGGTTGTTTTTT. It codes for CASRPTGMGLFF. The whole variable domain, remainder taken from reference TRBV2 and TRBJ2-2, is EPEVTQTPSHQVTQMGQEVILRCVPISNHLYFYWYRQILGQKVEFLVSFYNNEISEKSEIFDDQFSVERPDGSNFTLKIRSTKLEDSAMYFCASRPTGMGLFFGEGSRLTVL.

V usage is TRBV5-6 and J usage is TRBJ2-3; 9 nucleotides line up with TRBD2. This CDR3 is built from 17 residues. V shed 2 bases, J shed 3 bases, and the junction held 10 bases outside the gene matches. Germline lookup yields CDR1 SGHDT and CDR2 YYEEEE. The CDR3 DNA sequence: TGTGCCAGCAGCTTCTATCGAGCGGGGGGCAGGACAGATACGCAGTATTTT. Its protein is CASSFYRAGGRTDTQYF.